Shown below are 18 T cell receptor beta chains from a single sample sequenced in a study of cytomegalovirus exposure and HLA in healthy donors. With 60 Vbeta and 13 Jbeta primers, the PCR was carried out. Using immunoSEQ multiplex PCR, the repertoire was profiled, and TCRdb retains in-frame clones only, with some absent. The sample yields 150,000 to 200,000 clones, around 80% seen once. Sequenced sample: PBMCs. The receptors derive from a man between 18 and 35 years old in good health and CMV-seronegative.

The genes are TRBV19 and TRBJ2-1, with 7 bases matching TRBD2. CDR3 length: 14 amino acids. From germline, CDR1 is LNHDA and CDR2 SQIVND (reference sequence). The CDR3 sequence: CAQPAGEGGNEQFF. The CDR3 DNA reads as TGTGCTCAACCTGCGGGGGAGGGTGGCAATGAGCAGTTCTTC. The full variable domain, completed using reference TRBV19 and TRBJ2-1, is DGGITQSPKYLFRKEGQNVTLSCEQNLNHDAMYWYRQDPGQGLRLIYYSQIVNDFQKGDIAEGYSVSREKKESFPLTVTSAQKNPTAFYLCAQPAGEGGNEQFFGPGTRLTVL.

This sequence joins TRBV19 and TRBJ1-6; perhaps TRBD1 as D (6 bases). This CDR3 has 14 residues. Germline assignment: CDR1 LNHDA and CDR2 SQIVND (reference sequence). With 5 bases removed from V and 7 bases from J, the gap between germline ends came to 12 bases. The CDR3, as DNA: TGTGCCAGTAGTGCCCGGACAGCCAATTCACCCCTCCACTTT. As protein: CASSARTANSPLHF.

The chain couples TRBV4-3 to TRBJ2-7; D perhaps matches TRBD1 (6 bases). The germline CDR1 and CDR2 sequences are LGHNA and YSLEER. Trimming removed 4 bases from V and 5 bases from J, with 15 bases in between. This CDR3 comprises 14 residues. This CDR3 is CASSPWQGTHEQYF. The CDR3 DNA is TGCGCCAGCAGCCCGTGGCAGGGGACCCACGAGCAGTACTTC.

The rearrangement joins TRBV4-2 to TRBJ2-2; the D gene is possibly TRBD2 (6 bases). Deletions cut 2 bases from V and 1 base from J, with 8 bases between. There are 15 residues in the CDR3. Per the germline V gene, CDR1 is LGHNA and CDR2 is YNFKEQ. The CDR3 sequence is CASSQSGLNTGELFF. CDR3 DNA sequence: TGTGCCAGCAGCCAAAGCGGGCTGAACACCGGGGAGCTGTTTTTT.

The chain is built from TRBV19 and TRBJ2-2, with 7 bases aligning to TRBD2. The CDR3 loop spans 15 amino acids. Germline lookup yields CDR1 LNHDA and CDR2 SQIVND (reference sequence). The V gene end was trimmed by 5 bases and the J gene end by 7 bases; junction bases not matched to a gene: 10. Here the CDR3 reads CASSLAGVFGGELFF. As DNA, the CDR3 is TGTGCCAGTAGTCTGGCGGGGGTCTTTGGCGGGGAGCTGTTTTTT. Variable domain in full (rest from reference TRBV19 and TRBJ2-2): DGGITQSPKYLFRKEGQNVTLSCEQNLNHDAMYWYRQDPGQGLRLIYYSQIVNDFQKGDIAEGYSVSREKKESFPLTVTSAQKNPTAFYLCASSLAGVFGGELFFGEGSRLTVL.

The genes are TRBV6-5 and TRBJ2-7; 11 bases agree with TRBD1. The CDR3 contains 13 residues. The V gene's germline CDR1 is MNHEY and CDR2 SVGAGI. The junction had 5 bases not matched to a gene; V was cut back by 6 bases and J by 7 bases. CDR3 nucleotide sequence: TGTGCCAGCAGACCCGGGACAGGGGGAGAGCAGTACTTC. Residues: CASRPGTGGEQYF.

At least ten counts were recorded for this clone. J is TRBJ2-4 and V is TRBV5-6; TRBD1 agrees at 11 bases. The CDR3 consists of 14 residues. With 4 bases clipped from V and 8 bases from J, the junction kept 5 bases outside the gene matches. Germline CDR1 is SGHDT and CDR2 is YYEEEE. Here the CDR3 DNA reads TGTGCCAGCAGCATCGGGACAGGGGGTCACATTCAGTACTTC. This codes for CASSIGTGGHIQYF.

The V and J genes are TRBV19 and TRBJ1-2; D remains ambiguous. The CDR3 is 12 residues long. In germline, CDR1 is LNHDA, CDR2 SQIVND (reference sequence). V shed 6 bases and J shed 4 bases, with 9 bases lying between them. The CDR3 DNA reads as TGTGCCAGTAGCGTCCGGGGCTATGGCTACACCTTC. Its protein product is CASSVRGYGYTF.

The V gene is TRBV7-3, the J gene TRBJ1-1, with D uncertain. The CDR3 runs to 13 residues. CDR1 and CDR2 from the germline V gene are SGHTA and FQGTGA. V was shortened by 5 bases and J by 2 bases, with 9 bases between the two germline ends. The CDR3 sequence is CASSPDYNTEAFF. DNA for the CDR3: TGTGCCAGCAGCCCAGACTATAACACTGAAGCTTTCTTT.

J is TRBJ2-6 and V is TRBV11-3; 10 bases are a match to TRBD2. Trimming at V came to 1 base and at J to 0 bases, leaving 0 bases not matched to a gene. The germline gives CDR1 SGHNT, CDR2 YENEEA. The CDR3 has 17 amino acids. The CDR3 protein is CASSLGLAGSGANVLTF. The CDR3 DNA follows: TGTGCCAGCAGCTTAGGACTAGCGGGCTCTGGGGCCAACGTCCTGACTTTC.

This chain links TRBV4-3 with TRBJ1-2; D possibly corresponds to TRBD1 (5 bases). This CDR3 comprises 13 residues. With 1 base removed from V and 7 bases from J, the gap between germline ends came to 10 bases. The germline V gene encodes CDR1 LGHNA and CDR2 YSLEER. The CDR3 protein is CASSQVTGRGYTF. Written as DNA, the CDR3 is TGCGCCAGCAGCCAAGTAACAGGACGTGGCTACACCTTC.

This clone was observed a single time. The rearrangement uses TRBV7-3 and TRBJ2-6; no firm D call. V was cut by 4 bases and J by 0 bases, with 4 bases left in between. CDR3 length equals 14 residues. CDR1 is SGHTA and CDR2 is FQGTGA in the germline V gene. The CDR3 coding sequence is TGTGCCAGCAGCTCCCACTCTGGGGCCAACGTCCTGACTTTC. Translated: CASSSHSGANVLTF. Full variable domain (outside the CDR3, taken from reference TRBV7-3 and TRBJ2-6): GAGVSQTPSNKVTEKGKYVELRCDPISGHTALYWYRQSLGQGPEFLIYFQGTGAADDSGLPNDRFFAVRPEGSVSTLKIQRTERGDSAVYLCASSSHSGANVLTFGAGSRLTVL.

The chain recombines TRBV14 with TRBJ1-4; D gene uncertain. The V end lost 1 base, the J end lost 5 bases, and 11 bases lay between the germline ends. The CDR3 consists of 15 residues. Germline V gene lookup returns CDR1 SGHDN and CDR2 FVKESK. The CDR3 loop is CASSQVAGTNEKLFF. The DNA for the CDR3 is TGTGCCAGCAGCCAAGTGGCGGGTACCAATGAAAAACTGTTTTTT.

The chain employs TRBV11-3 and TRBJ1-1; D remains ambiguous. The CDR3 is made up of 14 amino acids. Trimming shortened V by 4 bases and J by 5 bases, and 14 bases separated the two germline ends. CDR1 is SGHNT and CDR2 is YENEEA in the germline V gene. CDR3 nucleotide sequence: TGTGCCAGCAGCTCGACCCCCACGGGGACTGAAGCTTTCTTT. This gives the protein CASSSTPTGTEAFF. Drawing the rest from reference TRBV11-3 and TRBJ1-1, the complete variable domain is EAGVVQSPRYKIIEKKQPVAFWCNPISGHNTLYWYLQNLGQGPELLIRYENEEAVDDSQLPKDRFSAERLKGVDSTLKIQPAELGDSAVYLCASSSTPTGTEAFFGQGTRLTVV.

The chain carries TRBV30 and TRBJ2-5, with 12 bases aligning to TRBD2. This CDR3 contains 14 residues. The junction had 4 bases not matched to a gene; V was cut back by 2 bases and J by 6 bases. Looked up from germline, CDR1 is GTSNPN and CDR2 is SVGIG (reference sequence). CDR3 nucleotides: TGTGCCTGGAGTCGGACTAGCGGGGTGCAGACCCAGTACTTC. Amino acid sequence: CAWSRTSGVQTQYF.

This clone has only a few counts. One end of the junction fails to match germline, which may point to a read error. Here the CDR3 reads CASREGLAGVMAKNIQYF. Written as DNA, the CDR3 is TGTGCCAGCAGAGAAGGACTAGCGGGAGTTATGGCCAAAAACATTCAGTACTTC. The chain combines TRBV2 with TRBJ2-4, with TRBD2 identical over 13 bases. The CDR3 has 18 residues. CDR1 is SNHLY and CDR2 is FYNNEI in the germline V gene.

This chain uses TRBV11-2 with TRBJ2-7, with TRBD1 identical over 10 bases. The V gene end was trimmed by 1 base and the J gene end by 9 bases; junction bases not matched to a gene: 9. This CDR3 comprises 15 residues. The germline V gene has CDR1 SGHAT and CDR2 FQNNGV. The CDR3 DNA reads TGTGCCAGCAGCTTAGGGGGGGACAGGGGTAGGAGGCAGTACTTC. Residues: CASSLGGDRGRRQYF.

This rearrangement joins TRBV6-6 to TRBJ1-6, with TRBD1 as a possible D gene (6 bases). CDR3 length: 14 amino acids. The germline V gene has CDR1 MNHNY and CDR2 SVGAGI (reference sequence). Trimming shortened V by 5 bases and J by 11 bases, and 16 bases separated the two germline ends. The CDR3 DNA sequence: TGTGCCAGCAGTCCCTACAGGGATGGGGCACCCCTCCACTTT. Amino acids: CASSPYRDGAPLHF.